These T cell receptor beta chains were read from a single sample in a study of blood T cells in healthy people across ages. Each CDR3 protein is one row after TCRdb ran MiXCR on the 5' RACE reads. The table has hundreds of thousands of distinct CDR3 sequences, roughly three fifths seen once. What was sequenced was blood. These receptors were collected from a man between 35 and 55 years old in good health. Both conserved end residues are part of each CDR3. D genes are given only for firm matches. Clone size is stated in some rows and not others, as once, few, many or a class when expanded.

>-|TRBV20-1|TRBJ2-1|-
TGCAGTGCTAGTCTACCCTGGGAAAGTACTTCTTTATACAATGAGCAGTTCTTC
CSASLPWESTSLYNEQFF
>-|TRBV9|TRBJ1-4|-
TGTGCCAGCAGCGTTGGTCTCGCAACTAATGAAAAACTGTTTTTT
CASSVGLATNEKLFF
>-|TRBV9|TRBJ2-3|-
TGTGCCAGCAGCGTGACAACGGGAGATACGCAGTATTTT
CASSVTTGDTQYF
>TRBD1|TRBV6-5|TRBJ1-1|-
TGTGCCAGCAGTTACTCGGGGACAGGGTCAACTGAAGCTTTCTTT
CASSYSGTGSTEAFF
>-|TRBV4-3|TRBJ2-5|-
TGCTCCAGCAGCCTTGCCGCGGACAGTTTGCAGTACTTC
CSSSLAADSLQYF
>-|TRBV12-3/TRBV12-4|TRBJ2-1|-
TGTGCCAGCAGTTTAGAGGCAGGGAGTGCCTACAATGAGCAGTTCTTC
CASSLEAGSAYNEQFF
>TRBD2|TRBV7-6|TRBJ2-3|-
TGTGCCAGCAGCTCCCAATGGACTAGCGGGGTTAGCACAGATACGCAGTATTTT
CASSSQWTSGVSTDTQYF
>TRBD1|TRBV5-1|TRBJ2-7|many
TGCGCCAGCAGCCTGGGACAGGGTCCCTACGAGCAGTACTTC
CASSLGQGPYEQYF
>TRBD1|TRBV7-2|TRBJ2-5|-
TGTGCCAGCAGCCCACCGGCTAACCGGGGCAGGGGGCTTGAGGAGACCCAGTACTTC
CASSPPANRGRGLEETQYF
>TRBD2|TRBV6-2/TRBV6-3|TRBJ2-3|-
TGTGCCAGCACCAGACTAGCGGGAGGCCCAGATACGCAGTATTTT
CASTRLAGGPDTQYF
>TRBD2|TRBV4-1|TRBJ2-5|-
TGCGCCAGCAGCCAAGAGTCCGGGAGGGGGCAAGAGACCCAGTACTTC
CASSQESGRGQETQYF
>TRBD1|TRBV28|TRBJ1-1|-
TGTGCCAGCAGTTTATATCTTGGGACAGGGGAAGCTTTCTTT
CASSLYLGTGEAFF
>TRBD2|TRBV4-3|TRBJ2-7|few
TGCGCCAGCAGCCAAGATTCCGGGCTAGCGGGTTGGGGCTACGAGCAGTACTTC
CASSQDSGLAGWGYEQYF
>TRBD1|TRBV12-3/TRBV12-4|TRBJ1-1|-
TGTGCCAGCAGTCCCCCCGGGACAGGGTTGAACACTGAAGCTTTCTTT
CASSPPGTGLNTEAFF
>-|TRBV25-1|TRBJ1-2|-
TGTGCCAGCAGTGGGGGTAGGGCGGCTGGCTACACCTTC
CASSGGRAAGYTF
>-|TRBV27|TRBJ2-1|-
TGTGCCAGCAGTAAATACCGGGACTCTGAGCAGTTCTTC
CASSKYRDSEQFF
>TRBD1|TRBV28|TRBJ2-3|once
TGTGCCAGCAGGCGGGGACAGGGGAGCTGGTTTACAGATACGCAGTATTTT
CASRRGQGSWFTDTQYF
>-|TRBV5-6|TRBJ2-2|-
TGTGCCAGCAGCTGGGAAAGACAGACCGGGGAGCTGTTTTTT
CASSWERQTGELFF
>-|TRBV9|TRBJ2-5|few
TGTGCCAGCAGCGAGGGGGGGGCCACCAACCAAGAGACCCAGTACTTC
CASSEGGATNQETQYF
>TRBD2|TRBV4-3|TRBJ2-4|-
TGCGCCAGCAGCCAAGGACCGGGACTAGCGGGGGTAGCCAAAAACATTCAGTACTTC
CASSQGPGLAGVAKNIQYF
>TRBD1|TRBV7-2|TRBJ2-7|once
TGTGCCAGCAGCCCCCGGACAGGGGGCGGTGACTACCGATACGAGCAGTACTTC
CASSPRTGGGDYRYEQYF
>-|TRBV7-9|TRBJ1-2|-
TGTGCCAACAGCTTAGTAGGTGGCTACACCTTC
CANSLVGGYTF
>-|TRBV10-3|TRBJ2-6|few
TGTGCCATCAGCCCCTCCGGGGCCAACGTCCTGACTTTC
CAISPSGANVLTF